The 29 T cell receptor beta chains presented below share a single source sample, sequenced in a study of identical twins. TCRdb reanalysed the 5' RACE reads using MiXCR and keeps one entry per CDR3 protein. The table has about 530,000 distinct CDR3 sequences, 20% to 25% seen once. In addition, the sample was reused for a study of yellow fever vaccine responses in identical twins.

Sequencing was performed on CD4+ T cells sorted from blood. The receptors were gathered from a woman between 18 and 29 years old in good health.

This CDR3 is CASSSTGHRYNEQFF. DNA for the CDR3: TGCGCCAGCAGCTCCACAGGGCACCGTTACAATGAGCAGTTCTTC. The chain joins TRBV5-1 to TRBJ2-1; the D gene is possibly TRBD1 (6 bases). Germline V gene data show CDR1 as SGHRS and CDR2 as YFSETQ. The CDR3 is 15 residues long. V was pared by 3 bases and J by 4 bases, with 14 bases between.

This clonotype was recorded a few times. V gene TRBV7-2 combines with J gene TRBJ2-7, with TRBD1 matching over 7 bases. The CDR3 spans 14 residues. V lost 5 bases, J lost 6 bases, and 10 bases stayed unmatched. In germline, CDR1 is SGHTA, CDR2 FQGNSA. The chain's CDR3 is CASSPGTAPREQYF. The CDR3 coding sequence is TGTGCCAGCAGCCCGGGGACAGCCCCTCGCGAGCAGTACTTC.

This clonotype was seen a few times. V is TRBV6-5 and J is TRBJ2-3, with no clear D. The V gene's germline CDR1 is MNHEY and CDR2 SVGAGI. CDR3 length equals 14 residues. V shed 6 bases and J shed 0 bases, with 10 bases lying between them. CDR3 region: CASRLGISTDTQYF. In DNA form, the CDR3 reads TGTGCCAGCAGATTAGGGATAAGCACAGATACGCAGTATTTT.

The chain couples TRBV5-1 to TRBJ2-2; D is perhaps TRBD2 (5 bases). The CDR3 is made up of 14 amino acids. Germline-derived CDR1 and CDR2 are SGHRS and YFSETQ. V lost 4 bases and J lost 4, with 11 bases in between. The CDR3 loop reads CASSGGGVTGELFF. The CDR3 DNA reads TGCGCCAGCAGCGGAGGTGGGGTCACCGGGGAGCTGTTTTTT.

This clonotype was detected a few times. The gene calls are TRBV2 and TRBJ1-1; no clear D. The CDR3 has 13 amino acids. Trimming took 6 bases from V and 0 from J, leaving 8 bases between them. CDR1 is SNHLY, CDR2 FYNNEI, per germline. The CDR3 DNA reads TGTGCCAGCAGGCGCGGGGTGAACACTGAAGCTTTCTTT. Translated, it gives CASRRGVNTEAFF.

The V and J genes are TRBV29-1 and TRBJ2-1; either TRBD1 or TRBD2 may supply D (5 bases each). This CDR3 contains 14 residues. V was shortened by 4 bases and J by 0 bases, with 10 bases between the two germline ends. Germline V CDR1 and CDR2: SQVTM, ANQGSEA. The CDR3 DNA is TGCAGCGTTGGGGGGAGTCCCTCCTACAATGAGCAGTTCTTC. This codes for CSVGGSPSYNEQFF.

This clonotype has only a few counts. The chain is built from TRBV12-3 or TRBV12-4 and TRBJ2-4, with no clear D. V lost 2 bases, J lost 0 bases, and 5 bases lay in between. There are 14 residues in the CDR3. The CDR3 loop reads CASSLWLAKNIQYF. The CDR3, as DNA: TGTGCCAGCAGTTTATGGCTAGCCAAAAACATTCAGTACTTC.

The chain joins TRBV10-3 to TRBJ2-2, with 10 bases identical to TRBD1. Germline V gives CDR1 ENHRY, CDR2 SYGVKD. This CDR3 is built from 17 residues. With 8 bases clipped from V and 4 bases from J, the junction kept 13 bases outside the gene matches. The CDR3, as DNA: TGTGCCATCGATCGCCCAGGGACAGGGGTGTTCACCGGGGAGCTGTTTTTT. Amino acid sequence: CAIDRPGTGVFTGELFF.

This clonotype was counted between two and nine times. V and J are TRBV12-3 or TRBV12-4 and TRBJ1-6; D is possibly TRBD1 (5 bases). This CDR3 region has 14 residues. Trimming took off 3 bases at V and 7 bases at J, with 10 bases between the two ends. CDR3 residues: CASSLGRTNSPLHF. DNA of the CDR3: TGTGCCAGCAGTTTGGGCAGGACAAATTCACCCCTCCACTTT.

This clonotype was seen only a few times. The chain recombines TRBV5-1 with TRBJ2-1; tentatively, D is TRBD1 (6 bases). The germline gives CDR1 SGHRS, CDR2 YFSETQ. This CDR3 has 13 residues. With 4 bases removed from V and 14 bases from J, the gap between germline ends came to 19 bases. DNA for the CDR3: TGCGCCAGCAGCGCCGCAGGGGCGGTGTTAGAGTTCTTC. Translated: CASSAAGAVLEFF.

CDR3 DNA: TGTGCCAGCAGTTTTCCCCCGGGAGGGGGGGCAGATACGCAGTATTTT. Translating gives CASSFPPGGGADTQYF. The chain recombines TRBV27 with TRBJ2-3; 8 nucleotides agree with TRBD2. This CDR3 has 16 residues. The germline CDR1 and CDR2 sequences are MNHEY and SMNVEV (reference sequence). The V segment lost 3 bases and the J segment 4 bases; nucleotides outside the gene matches: 9.

This chain uses TRBV2 with TRBJ2-3, with 8 bases fitting TRBD2. The germline V gene encodes CDR1 SNHLY and CDR2 FYNNEI. After removal of 7 bases from V and 1 base from J, the junction contained 13 bases not matched to a gene. The CDR3 contains 17 residues. The CDR3 sequence: CASILQNSGIGTDTQYF. The CDR3 DNA reads TGTGCCAGCATTTTACAGAATAGCGGGATTGGCACAGATACGCAGTATTTT.

The chain has TRBV20-1 and TRBJ2-2; D remains unclear. The V and J ends lost 1 base and 1 base respectively, with 13 bases between them. The CDR3 has 16 residues. The germline V gene encodes CDR1 DFQATT and CDR2 SNEGSKA (reference sequence). The DNA for the CDR3 is TGCAGTGCTAGAGTTTTTAATAGCATGAACACCGGGGAGCTGTTTTTT. Residues: CSARVFNSMNTGELFF.

This clonotype was recorded only once. The rearrangement links TRBV20-1 to TRBJ2-3, with 8 nucleotides matching TRBD2. The junction had 16 bases not matched to a gene; V was cut back by 0 bases and J by 5 bases. The germline CDR1 and CDR2 sequences are DFQATT and SNEGSKA (reference sequence). The CDR3 is 18 amino acids. The CDR3 DNA is TGCAGTGCTAGAGATTCTTGGGGTCCCGGGAGGGTTGGAGATACGCAGTATTTT. Translated, it gives CSARDSWGPGRVGDTQYF.

The chain uses TRBV7-6 and TRBJ2-5; the match to TRBD2 covers 12 bases. Germline CDR1 SGHVS, CDR2 FNYEAQ. V was pared by 1 base and J by 1 base, with 1 base of the junction left unmatched. CDR3 size: 16 residues. Here the CDR3 reads CASSLGTSGIQETQYF. CDR3 nucleotide sequence: TGTGCCAGCAGCTTAGGGACTAGCGGGATCCAAGAGACCCAGTACTTC.

This clonotype came up a few times. The chain combines TRBV10-3 with TRBJ2-2, with 10 bases identical to TRBD1. Unmatched junction bases numbered 9, after V lost 2 bases and J lost 6 bases. CDR3 length equals 17 residues. Germline CDR1 and CDR2: ENHRY and SYGVKD. The CDR3, as DNA: TGTGCCATCAGTGAGCAAGTCGGGACAGGGGCTTCCGGGGAGCTGTTTTTT. This encodes CAISEQVGTGASGELFF.

The V call is TRBV7-2, the J call TRBJ1-6, with 7 positions matching TRBD1. V shed 0 bases, J shed 8 bases, and the junction held 7 bases outside the gene matches. Germline V gene lookup returns CDR1 SGHTA and CDR2 FQGNSA. This CDR3 contains 16 residues. In DNA, the CDR3 is TGTGCCAGCAGCTTAGCCGGGGGACAGATCCATTCACCCCTCCACTTT. It specifies CASSLAGGQIHSPLHF. The entire variable domain, with the rest obtained from reference TRBV7-2 and TRBJ1-6, is as follows: GAGVSQSPSNKVTEKGKDVELRCDPISGHTALYWYRQSLGQGLEFLIYFQGNSAPDKSGLPSDRFSAERTGGSVSTLTIQRTQQEDSAVYLCASSLAGGQIHSPLHFGNGTRLTVT.

The chain joins TRBV19 to TRBJ1-5; D may be TRBD1 (6 bases). In germline, CDR1 is LNHDA, CDR2 SQIVND (reference sequence). The CDR3 runs 15 residues. The ends were cut back, 3 bases at V and 8 bases at J, with 17 bases in the middle. In nucleotides, the CDR3 is TGTGCCAGTAGTATTTCCTGGGGGGCGCAGAAGCCCCAGCATTTT. It translates to CASSISWGAQKPQHF. Supplemented by reference TRBV19 and TRBJ1-5, the full variable domain reads DGGITQSPKYLFRKEGQNVTLSCEQNLNHDAMYWYRQDPGQGLRLIYYSQIVNDFQKGDIAEGYSVSREKKESFPLTVTSAQKNPTAFYLCASSISWGAQKPQHFGDGTRLSIL.

This clonotype was observed a handful of times. The chain combines TRBV7-9 with TRBJ2-1, with D tentatively TRBD2 (6 bases). CDR1 is SEHNR and CDR2 is FQNEAQ in the germline V gene (reference sequence). Between the trimmed V and J ends, which lost 5 bases and 7 bases, there was a span of 21 bases. This CDR3 is built from 16 residues. CDR3 loop: CASSPEAGGPVNEQFF. The CDR3 DNA reads as TGTGCCAGCAGCCCCGAAGCCGGAGGGCCTGTTAATGAGCAGTTCTTC.

This clonotype appeared many times. V is TRBV12-3 or TRBV12-4 and J is TRBJ2-1; D call uncertain. The CDR3 spans 11 residues. Deletions cut 1 base from V and 12 bases from J, with 7 bases between. The CDR3 DNA sequence: TGTGCCAGCAGTTTAGGGGGTGGGCAGTTCTTC. It specifies CASSLGGGQFF.

The V gene is TRBV18, the J gene TRBJ2-3; the D gene is possibly TRBD1 (6 bases). CDR1 KGHSH and CDR2 LQKENI come from the germline V gene. Trimming removed 1 base from V and 11 bases from J, with 7 bases in between. CDR3 length: 11 amino acids. The CDR3 nucleotides are TGTGCCAGCTCACCACGAGGGGGGCAGTATTTT. This gives the protein CASSPRGGQYF.

Only a few counts were recorded for this clonotype. CDR3 bases: TGTGCCACCAGTGATTTTGTTAGCGGGGCCACAGATACGCAGTATTTT. Translating it yields CATSDFVSGATDTQYF. This chain joins TRBV24-1 and TRBJ2-3, with 8 bases lining up with TRBD2. Germline V gene data show CDR1 as KGHDR and CDR2 as SFDVKD. J gave up 2 bases and V 1 base, and 4 bases lay outside the gene matches. The CDR3 spans 16 residues.

The chain recombines TRBV12-3 or TRBV12-4 with TRBJ2-7; 12 bases line up with TRBD2. The CDR3 length is 15 residues. Trimming at V came to 5 bases and at J to 4 bases, leaving 6 bases not matched to a gene. CDR3 in DNA: TGTGCCAGCAGTCTGACTAGCGGGAGAGGGTACGAGCAGTACTTC. Translating it yields CASSLTSGRGYEQYF.

This clonotype came up many times. The chain recombines TRBV5-1 with TRBJ2-1; TRBD2 matches at 10 bases. The CDR3 has 15 residues. In germline, CDR1 is SGHRS, CDR2 YFSETQ. V lost 3 bases to trimming and J lost 6 bases; unmatched junction nucleotides: 6. CDR3: CASSYSGGASNEQFF. The CDR3 nucleotides read TGCGCCAGCAGCTACAGCGGGGGGGCCTCCAATGAGCAGTTCTTC.

The chain is built from TRBV20-1 and TRBJ1-5; the D is unclear. V lost 6 bases and J 1 base, leaving 13 bases between the germline ends. Per the germline V gene, CDR1 is DFQATT and CDR2 is SNEGSKA (reference sequence). This CDR3 is 14 amino acids long. DNA for the CDR3: TGCAGTGCCCTCGACAACGAGAGCAATCAGCCCCAGCATTTT. Protein product: CSALDNESNQPQHF.

V usage is TRBV20-1 and J usage is TRBJ2-7; TRBD1 matches at 10 bases. V shed 6 bases and J 3 bases; nucleotides not matched to a gene: 8. CDR3 size: 14 residues. The germline gives CDR1 DFQATT, CDR2 SNEGSKA (reference sequence). The CDR3 is CSARRQGANYEQYV. CDR3 nucleotides: TGCAGTGCCCGAAGACAGGGGGCGAACTACGAGCAGTACGTC.

This clonotype was observed at least ten times. The rearrangement uses TRBV3-1 and TRBJ1-1; D possibly corresponds to TRBD1 (5 bases). Germline V lookup: CDR1 LGHDT, CDR2 YNNKEL (reference sequence). CDR3 size: 14 residues. The germline V and J ends were trimmed by 6 bases and 4 bases, with 15 bases remaining between them. In DNA form, the CDR3 reads TGTGCCAGCAGAGGGACGTTATCTGGCACTGAAGCTTTCTTT. This encodes CASRGTLSGTEAFF.

This clonotype appeared a few times. A read error may produce the germline difference seen at one junction end. The rearrangement uses TRBV2 and TRBJ1-1, with 7 bases aligning to TRBD1. CDR1 is SNHLY, CDR2 FYNNEI, per germline. The CDR3 has 12 amino acids. The CDR3: CASSQDTLGTDF. The CDR3 DNA reads as TGTGCCAGCAGTCAAGATACCTTGGGGACAGACTTT. Variable domain in full (rest from reference TRBV2 and TRBJ1-1): EPEVTQTPSHQVTQMGQEVILRCVPISNHLYFYWYRQILGQKVEFLVSFYNNEISEKSEIFDDQFSVERPDGSNFTLKIRSTKLEDSAMYFCASSQDTLGTDFGQGTRLTVV.

The chain couples TRBV6-1 to TRBJ2-7, with 10 bases that match TRBD2. Trimming cost V 5 bases and J 3 bases; bases outside gene matches: 7. CDR1 is MNHNS, CDR2 SASEGT, per germline. The CDR3 is 15 residues long. CDR3 sequence reads: CASSPPLAGHYEQYF. The CDR3, as DNA: TGTGCCAGCAGTCCCCCACTAGCGGGGCACTACGAGCAGTACTTC.